This TCR beta chain was documented in a study of regulatory T cells in long-lasting Graves disease. Only a few counts were recorded for this clonotype. Time point meaning: newly diagnosed GD, antithyroid drugs for less than 3 months. PBMC-extracted RNA yielded the TCR library. To make TCR beta libraries, researchers used iRepertoire HTBI primers and Arm-PCR of CDR3 regions. Using its own MiXCR run on the multiplex PCR reads, TCRdb lists one record per CDR3 protein. The table shows a few hundred thousand distinct CDR3 sequences, with over 20% occurring only once. CDR1 and CDR2 from the germline V gene are MGHRA and YSYEKL. Trimming took off 3 bases at V and 0 bases at J, with 8 bases between the two ends. CDR3 length: 14 amino acids.

Specimen: peripheral blood mononuclear cells (PBMCs), collected at new diagnosis, from a patient treated with antithyroid drugs. The sequence was collected from a female donor with Graves disease. The rearrangement joins TRBV4-1 to TRBJ2-5, with D tentatively TRBD1 (6 bases). CDR3 residues: CASSQDSYQETQYF. In DNA, the CDR3 is TGCGCCAGCAGCCAGGACAGTTACCAAGAGACCCAGTACTTC.